This TCR beta chain was captured in a study of response to subunit inactivated influenza vaccine. Looked up from germline, CDR1 is MNHNY and CDR2 is SVGAGI (reference sequence). The length of the CDR3 is 13 residues. V was shortened by 8 bases and J by 1 base, with 11 bases between the two germline ends. Study-level results: The authors suggested that every seasonal influenza vaccination recruits few new T cells.

On this clonotype: Its antigen remains unidentified.

TCRdb called the RT-PCR reads again in MiXCR, with one record for every CDR3 protein. Among roughly 650,000 distinct CDR3 sequences listed, about 14% were seen once. The sample here was PBMCs from blood, taken roughly 15 days before vaccination. The clonotype comes from a man aged 50 to 60 who received an inactivated influenza vaccine. The chain carries TRBV6-6 and TRBJ1-1; no clear D. CDR3 protein: CASVGGTNTEAFF. The CDR3 coding sequence is TGTGCCAGCGTGGGTGGAACGAACACTGAAGCTTTCTTT.